Listed below are T cell receptor beta chains from one sample, sequenced in a study of identical twins. MiXCR, applied by TCRdb to the 5' RACE reads, yields one record per CDR3 protein. The sample consists of more than 600,000 distinct CDR3 sequences, about 20% of them appearing once. In addition, the sample was reused for a study of T cells expressing NK-cell markers.

Sequenced material: PBMCs. Source of these receptors: a woman aged 18 to 35 in good health. CDR3s include the opening cysteine and the closing phenylalanine or tryptophan. D genes are given only for firm matches. Clone size appears in some rows only: once, few, many, or a class for an expanded clone.

clone_size	v_call	d_call	j_call	cdr3_length	cdr3_nt	cdr3_aa
few	TRBV4-3	.	TRBJ1-5	15	TGCGCCAGCAGCCAAGATCGTTGGGAAGGTCAGCCCCAGCATTTT	CASSQDRWEGQPQHF
few	TRBV7-2	.	TRBJ2-7	14	TGTGCCAGCAGCCCAGCGGACGTGGGCTACGAGCAGTACTTC	CASSPADVGYEQYF
many	TRBV12-3/TRBV12-4	.	TRBJ1-1	12	TGTGCCAGCAGTCAACGAGGGACTGAAGCTTTCTTT	CASSQRGTEAFF
.	TRBV20-1	.	TRBJ1-1	11	TGCAGTGCTTTTAAGAACACTGAAGCTTTCTTT	CSAFKNTEAFF
few	TRBV20-1	TRBD1	TRBJ1-6	14	TGCAGTGCTAGCCGGGACAGGGGTATGACACCCCTCCACTTT	CSASRDRGMTPLHF
few	TRBV6-2/TRBV6-3	TRBD2	TRBJ2-1	16	TGTGCCAGCAGTTACTCCGGGACTAGCGGCCGAAATGAGCAGTTCTTC	CASSYSGTSGRNEQFF
once	TRBV7-8	TRBD1	TRBJ1-5	16	TGTGCCAGCAGCTTAGCGCTGGCGGCAGGGGGCCAGCCCCAGCATTTT	CASSLALAAGGQPQHF
.	TRBV6-1	.	TRBJ2-3	13	TGTGCCAGCAGACTTAGCGCGACAGATACGCAGTATTTT	CASRLSATDTQYF
.	TRBV12-3/TRBV12-4	TRBD1	TRBJ1-5	14	TGTGCCAGCAGTTTAGTAGGGGGCGAGCAGCCCCAGCATTTT	CASSLVGGEQPQHF
.	TRBV12-3/TRBV12-4	.	TRBJ2-6	16	TGTGCCAGCACTCCGGGACGGATCTCTGGGGCCAACGTCCTGACTTTC	CASTPGRISGANVLTF
few	TRBV9	TRBD1	TRBJ2-3	16	TGTGCCAGCAGCCCCCGGACAGGGGAAGGGGCAGATACGCAGTATTTT	CASSPRTGEGADTQYF
few	TRBV12-3/TRBV12-4	.	TRBJ2-7	13	TGTGCCAGCCAGGGTGGCAGATACTACGAGCAGTACTTC	CASQGGRYYEQYF
.	TRBV7-2	TRBD2	TRBJ2-7	14	TGTGCCAGCAGCCGTAGCGGGAGCTATGGCGAGCAGTACTTC	CASSRSGSYGEQYF
few	TRBV7-9	TRBD2	TRBJ2-1	16	TGTGCCAGCAGCCGAGGAAGCGGGGGACGCGACAATGAGCAGTTCTTC	CASSRGSGGRDNEQFF
many	TRBV6-1	TRBD1	TRBJ2-5	16	TGTGCCAGCAGGGAAACCGGGACAGACCCCATGGAGACCCAGTACTTC	CASRETGTDPMETQYF
.	TRBV20-1	.	TRBJ2-3	14	TGCAGTGCTCGACACCTTACTAGCACAGATACGCAGTATTTT	CSARHLTSTDTQYF
.	TRBV6-5	.	TRBJ2-4	15	TGTGCCAGCAGTTACTCGGCCCTAGCCAAAAACATTCAGTACTTC	CASSYSALAKNIQYF
few	TRBV12-3/TRBV12-4	TRBD1	TRBJ2-1	15	TGTGCCAGCAGAATCGGGACAGGCCCTTACAATGAGCAGTTCTTC	CASRIGTGPYNEQFF
few	TRBV12-3/TRBV12-4	TRBD2	TRBJ2-2	16	TGTGCCAGCAGTCCGCTGACTAGCGTGCGATCCGGGGAGCTGTTTTTT	CASSPLTSVRSGELFF
few	TRBV2	.	TRBJ2-1	15	TGTGCCAGCAGCGCCGTTGATGACTGGTACAATGAGCAGTTCTTC	CASSAVDDWYNEQFF
.	TRBV12-3/TRBV12-4	.	TRBJ2-2	16	TGTGCCAGCAGTTTAAGGCCCAGGGCCGACACCGGGGAGCTGTTTTTT	CASSLRPRADTGELFF
many	TRBV7-3	.	TRBJ1-5	13	TGTGCCAGCAGCTTAAATAGCAATCAGCCCCAGCATTTT	CASSLNSNQPQHF
.	TRBV3-1	TRBD2	TRBJ2-5	18	TGTGCCAGCAGCCAAGATTGGATTAGCGGGGGGTTACAAGAGACCCAGTACTTC	CASSQDWISGGLQETQYF
few	TRBV5-6	.	TRBJ2-2	13	TGTGCCAGCAGCTTGATTAGGGCCGGGGAGCTGTTTTTT	CASSLIRAGELFF
few	TRBV5-1	TRBD1	TRBJ1-2	16	TGCGCCAGCAGCCCGGGGACAGCTTCCATTAACTATGGCTACACCTTC	CASSPGTASINYGYTF
.	TRBV5-1	.	TRBJ2-2	13	TGCGCTACAGGTGACGAGCGCACCGGGGAGCTGTTTTTT	CATGDERTGELFF
.	TRBV20-1	.	TRBJ2-7	12	TGCAGTGCCCGGACTTACGCCTACGAGCAGTACTTC	CSARTYAYEQYF
few	TRBV5-1	TRBD2	TRBJ2-5	16	TGCGCCAGCAGCTTCTCCGGGACTACCGTTCAAGAGACCCAGTACTTC	CASSFSGTTVQETQYF
few	TRBV25-1	TRBD2	TRBJ2-7	14	TGTGCCAGCGGGGGGGACCGATACTCCTACGAGCAGTACTTC	CASGGDRYSYEQYF
.	TRBV5-1	.	TRBJ1-4	15	TGCGCCAGCAGCGTAGGACAGTCCTCGAATGAAAAACTGTTTTTT	CASSVGQSSNEKLFF
few	TRBV29-1	TRBD1	TRBJ2-1	13	TGCAGCGTGCTAGGACAGGGGGCGAGTGAGCAGTTCTTC	CSVLGQGASEQFF
few	TRBV6-5	TRBD1	TRBJ1-5	15	TGTGCCAGCAGTTCCGGGACAGGGGTCGGTCAGCCCCAGCATTTT	CASSSGTGVGQPQHF
few	TRBV6-4	.	TRBJ1-1	15	TGTGCCAGCAGTGATAAAGCCGGGGGGAGCACTGAAGCTTTCTTT	CASSDKAGGSTEAFF
.	TRBV10-3	TRBD1	TRBJ2-2	14	TGTGCCATCACCGGACAGGCCCGAACCGGGGAGCTGTTTTTT	CAITGQARTGELFF
few	TRBV12-3/TRBV12-4	TRBD2	TRBJ2-5	15	TGTGCCAGCAGTGGAGGGGACTACCCGTCGGAGACCCAGTACTTC	CASSGGDYPSETQYF
.	TRBV15	TRBD2	TRBJ2-2	16	TGTGCCACCAGCCCCCGTACTAGCGGGAGCACCGGGGAGCTGTTTTTT	CATSPRTSGSTGELFF
few	TRBV5-1	TRBD2	TRBJ2-1	18	TGCGCCAGCAGCCAAGGGACTAGCGGGGGTAGCTCCTACAATGAGCAGTTCTTC	CASSQGTSGGSSYNEQFF
few	TRBV20-1	.	TRBJ1-3	13	TGCAGTGCTAGAGCCGACAGGGGAAACACCATATATTTT	CSARADRGNTIYF
many	TRBV12-3/TRBV12-4	.	TRBJ2-7	16	TGTGCCAGCAGTTTCGGGGTGGGGAAGAGCTCCTACGAGCAGTACTTC	CASSFGVGKSSYEQYF
many	TRBV12-3/TRBV12-4	.	TRBJ1-4	12	TGTGCCAGCAGTTTAGAGGGGCGAGGACTGTTTTTT	CASSLEGRGLFF
.	TRBV7-9	.	TRBJ2-3	14	TGTGCCAGCACCGACAAGGGACGGCCGGATACGCAGTATTTT	CASTDKGRPDTQYF
.	TRBV7-2	.	TRBJ1-2	14	TGTGCCAGCAGCTTAGGGACGGCTACCGGTAGCTACACCTTC	CASSLGTATGSYTF
.	TRBV15	.	TRBJ1-3	17	TGTGCCACCAGCAGAGCAGACAGCCTCCCCTCTGGAAACACCATATATTTT	CATSRADSLPSGNTIYF
many	TRBV5-5	.	TRBJ1-2	12	TGTGCCAGCAGCTTGTGGCAGGAGATCTACACCTTC	CASSLWQEIYTF
few	TRBV12-5	TRBD1	TRBJ2-3	15	TGTGCTAGTTCTACCGGGACAGGAGGGGGAGATACGCAGTATTTT	CASSTGTGGGDTQYF
few	TRBV5-1	.	TRBJ1-6	17	TGCGCCAGCAGCTTGGATGGCAGGGGAAGGAAAAATTCACCCCTCCACTTT	CASSLDGRGRKNSPLHF
.	TRBV12-3/TRBV12-4	TRBD2	TRBJ2-1	15	TGTGCCAGCAGTTTCGCGGGGGGCGGGTACAATGAGCAGTTCTTC	CASSFAGGGYNEQFF
.	TRBV10-3	.	TRBJ2-2	13	TGTGCCATCGGGCACGGGGACACCGGGGAGCTGTTTTTT	CAIGHGDTGELFF